The rows below give T cell receptor beta chains drawn from one sample of a study of blood T cell repertoires in COVID-19. Sequencing used immunoSEQ multiplex PCR; TCRdb keeps in-frame clones, though not all of them. This table has 300,000 to 400,000 clones, 70% to 90% appearing once. The sequenced sample was PBMCs or T cells enriched from blood (not recorded which). The source of these receptors is a middle-aged woman with acute COVID-19. Both conserved end residues are part of each CDR3. The D gene is left open where the match is weak. Clone size, where shown, is once, few, many, or a class for clones that have expanded.

size | J | V | D | DNA | CDR3
- | TRBJ1-1 | TRBV10-3 | - | TGTGCCATCAGTGACCGACAGGCCAGCACTGAAGCTTTCTTT | CAISDRQASTEAFF
- | TRBJ1-1 | TRBV28 | - | TGTGCCAGCAGTTTAGTATGGGCCACCCAGGGCATAAACACTGAAGCTTTCTTT | CASSLVWATQGINTEAFF
- | TRBJ1-2 | TRBV28 | - | TGTGCCAGCAGCTTCCCTCTGGGGGCGGGCTATGGCTACACCTTC | CASSFPLGAGYGYTF
- | TRBJ2-3 | TRBV19 | TRBD1 | TGTGCCAGTAGGATCGGACAGGGTGTCACAGATACGCAGTATTTT | CASRIGQGVTDTQYF
- | TRBJ2-2 | TRBV19 | TRBD2 | TGTGCCAGTAGGGGGACTAGTGTCACCGGGGAGCTGTTTTTT | CASRGTSVTGELFF
- | TRBJ1-4 | TRBV6-1 | TRBD1 | TGTGCCAGCAGTGAACGGGGTGACAGGGGACTGTTTTTT | CASSERGDRGLFF
- | TRBJ1-5 | TRBV4-1 | - | TGCGCCAGCAGCCAAGACGGCAGGAATCAGCCCCAGCATTTT | CASSQDGRNQPQHF
- | TRBJ1-1 | TRBV5-8 | TRBD1 | TGTGCCACCAAGGGGGCCCTGGACACTGAAGCTTTCTTT | CATKGALDTEAFF
- | TRBJ2-7 | TRBV5-5 | - | TGTGCCAGCAGCCGCGATACGGAGCAGTACTTC | CASSRDTEQYF
- | TRBJ2-2 | TRBV23-1 | TRBD1 | TGCGCCAGCAGTCAATACGACCGGGACAGGGATCCAGCGGAGGACGGGGAGCTGTTTTTT | CASSQYDRDRDPAEDGELFF
once | TRBJ2-5 | TRBV28 | - | TGTGCCAGCCAGGGTAGACGGGAGACCCAGTACTTC | CASQGRRETQYF
- | TRBJ2-5 | TRBV11-1 | - | TGTGCCAGCAGCCCTAGCGTGTACCAAGAGACCCAGTACTTC | CASSPSVYQETQYF
once | TRBJ1-2 | TRBV28 | - | TGTGCCAGCAGTTTATCGGCCGGGGGCTACACCTTC | CASSLSAGGYTF
- | TRBJ1-2 | TRBV28 | TRBD1 | TGTGCCAGCAGTCCTACCGGGACAGGGACACCCTATGGCTACACCTTC | CASSPTGTGTPYGYTF
once | TRBJ1-5 | TRBV11-2 | TRBD1 | TGTGCCAGCAGCTTAGGTGGCAGGGGGGATCAGCCCCAGCATTTT | CASSLGGRGDQPQHF
- | TRBJ2-5 | TRBV18 | TRBD2 | TGTGCCAGCTCACCACGTGCGCGCGGGGGAGAAGAGACCCAGTACTTC | CASSPRARGGEETQYF
- | TRBJ1-2 | TRBV5-6 | - | TGTGCCAGCAGCCGCCCGGGACAAAATTATGGCTACACCTTC | CASSRPGQNYGYTF
- | TRBJ2-5 | TRBV19 | - | TGTGCCAGTAGTATCATGGGGCCCCGGCAGACCCAGTACTTC | CASSIMGPRQTQYF